Presented here are 14 T cell receptor beta chains from one specimen sequenced in a study of blood T cell repertoires in COVID-19. The protocol was immunoSEQ multiplex PCR, while the TCRdb copy is restricted to in-frame clones and leaves out a portion. This sample has 85,000 to 130,000 clones; approximately 86% occur once, and the top ten carry 2% to 3%. Source material: PBMCs or T cells enriched from blood (not recorded which). The receptors stem from a woman aged 45-59 years who had recovered from COVID-19.

This chain joins TRBV18 and TRBJ2-1, with TRBD2 matching over 14 bases. From germline, CDR1 is KGHSH and CDR2 LQKENI. Unmatched junction bases numbered 0, after V lost 3 bases and J lost 2 bases. The CDR3 is 16 residues long. CDR3 protein: CASSPTSGGAYNEQFF. As DNA, the CDR3 is TGTGCCAGCTCACCGACTAGCGGGGGGGCCTACAATGAGCAGTTCTTC.

The V and J genes are TRBV5-1 and TRBJ2-5, with 10 bases fitting TRBD2. The CDR3 extends over 18 amino acids. Germline V gives CDR1 SGHRS, CDR2 YFSETQ. Trimming removed 4 bases from V and 2 bases from J; junction bases left unmatched: 14. Here the CDR3 reads CASSAGRTSGELQETQYF. CDR3 nucleotides: TGCGCCAGCAGCGCCGGCCGGACTAGCGGAGAACTTCAAGAGACCCAGTACTTC. Looking up the rest from reference TRBV5-1 and TRBJ2-5 gives the full variable domain: KAGVTQTPRYLIKTRGQQVTLSCSPISGHRSVSWYQQTPGQGLQFLFEYFSETQRNKGNFPGRFSGRQFSNSRSEMNVSTLELGDSALYLCASSAGRTSGELQETQYFGPGTRLLVL.

The count of this clone is one. This chain uses TRBV5-6 with TRBJ2-3; D possibly corresponds to TRBD2 (6 bases). Germline V lookup: CDR1 SGHDT, CDR2 YYEEEE. V lost 1 base and J 2 bases, leaving 11 bases between the germline ends. The CDR3 runs 15 residues. The CDR3 region is CASSLKLAFTDTQYF. The CDR3 nucleotides read TGTGCCAGCAGCTTGAAGCTAGCGTTCACAGATACGCAGTATTTT.

The chain carries TRBV18 and TRBJ2-1; D possibly corresponds to TRBD1 (6 bases). This CDR3 has 14 amino acids. V shed 3 bases and J shed 7 bases, with 13 bases lying between them. Germline V gene data show CDR1 as KGHSH and CDR2 as LQKENI. The CDR3 is CASSPFRDINEQFF. Written as DNA, the CDR3 is TGTGCCAGCTCACCCTTCCGGGACATAAATGAGCAGTTCTTC.

The chain links TRBV2 to TRBJ1-5, with 8 bases lining up with TRBD1. V shed 6 bases and J 2 bases; nucleotides not matched to a gene: 6. The CDR3 totals 15 residues. In germline, CDR1 is SNHLY, CDR2 FYNNEI. CDR3 sequence (DNA): TGTGCCAGCAGGGCAGGGGGCGCCGGCAATCAGCCCCAGCATTTT. This encodes CASRAGGAGNQPQHF. The entire variable domain, with the rest obtained from reference TRBV2 and TRBJ1-5, is as follows: EPEVTQTPSHQVTQMGQEVILRCVPISNHLYFYWYRQILGQKVEFLVSFYNNEISEKSEIFDDQFSVERPDGSNFTLKIRSTKLEDSAMYFCASRAGGAGNQPQHFGDGTRLSIL.

The V call is TRBV29-1, the J call TRBJ2-7; D perhaps matches TRBD1 (6 bases). CDR1 and CDR2 (germline): SQVTM, ANQGSEA. The CDR3 runs 14 residues. Trimming shortened V by 6 bases and J by 4 bases, and 19 bases separated the two germline ends. The CDR3 region has the DNA TGCAGCGTGACAGAACAGGGATCGGTTTACGAGCAGTACTTC. It codes for CSVTEQGSVYEQYF.

The J gene is TRBJ1-2, the V gene TRBV5-4; the D gene is possibly TRBD1 (5 bases). Germline-derived CDR1 and CDR2 are SGHNT and YYREEE (reference sequence). V was cut by 0 bases and J by 0 bases, with 9 bases left in between. The CDR3 sequence is 15 residues long. CDR3 sequence: CASSLVPGSNYGYTF. CDR3 sequence (DNA): TGTGCCAGCAGCTTGGTTCCAGGGTCTAACTATGGCTACACCTTC.

The J gene is TRBJ1-2, the V gene TRBV28; D call uncertain. The CDR3 extends over 13 amino acids. V lost 8 bases, J lost 0 bases, and 10 bases lay in between. The germline V gene encodes CDR1 MDHEN and CDR2 SYDVKM. CDR3 DNA sequence: TGTGCCAGCCAGCAGGAACCTAACTATGGCTACACCTTC. This gives the protein CASQQEPNYGYTF.

The chain is built from TRBV7-3 and TRBJ2-3; perhaps TRBD2 as D (6 bases). Germline CDR1 and CDR2: SGHTA and FQGTGA. The germline V and J ends were trimmed by 4 bases and 1 base, with 9 bases remaining between them. The CDR3 consists of 14 residues. Here the CDR3 reads CASSSGLRTDTQYF. CDR3 coding DNA: TGTGCCAGCAGCTCAGGACTACGCACAGATACGCAGTATTTT.

This chain links TRBV28 with TRBJ2-2; D may be TRBD2 (6 bases). The CDR3 runs 15 residues. Germline V gene lookup returns CDR1 MDHEN and CDR2 SYDVKM. Trimming pared 6 bases from V and 5 bases from J, leaving 16 bases between. This CDR3 is CASSKQRAGTGELFF. Here the CDR3 DNA reads TGTGCCAGCAGCAAACAGCGGGCGGGGACCGGGGAGCTGTTTTTT.

Only one count was recorded for this clone. The CDR3 DNA reads as TGTGCCAGTAGTATAGAGGGACAGAGGCAGTACTTC. It yields the protein CASSIEGQRQYF. The chain recombines TRBV19 with TRBJ2-7, with 7 positions matching TRBD1. There are 12 residues in the CDR3. Trimming removed 0 bases from V and 9 bases from J; junction bases left unmatched: 2. Per germline, CDR1 LNHDA and CDR2 SQIVND (reference sequence).

This chain connects TRBV9 to TRBJ2-3, with TRBD2 identical over 11 bases. Germline CDR1 SGDLS, CDR2 YYNGEE. The CDR3 extends over 13 amino acids. J lost 6 bases, V lost 3 bases, and 0 bases had no gene match. The CDR3 region has the DNA TGTGCCAGCAGCGCTAGCGGGGGGGATACGCAGTATTTT. Translating it yields CASSASGGDTQYF.

The CDR3 region has the DNA TGTGCCAGCAGCTTAGCCTATTCGTACGAGCAGTACTTC. Residues: CASSLAYSYEQYF. The chain couples TRBV11-2 to TRBJ2-7; D ambiguous. V lost 1 base, J lost 4 bases, and 8 bases lay in between. The CDR3 spans 13 residues. Per germline, CDR1 SGHAT and CDR2 FQNNGV.

The genes are TRBV4-1 and TRBJ1-4; D ambiguous. The germline V gene has CDR1 MGHRA and CDR2 YSYEKL. V was trimmed by 6 bases and J by 0 bases, leaving 8 bases between them. This CDR3 contains 14 residues. CDR3 in amino acids: CASRFRTTNEKLFF. The CDR3 DNA reads as TGCGCCAGCAGATTCAGGACAACTAATGAAAAACTGTTTTTT.